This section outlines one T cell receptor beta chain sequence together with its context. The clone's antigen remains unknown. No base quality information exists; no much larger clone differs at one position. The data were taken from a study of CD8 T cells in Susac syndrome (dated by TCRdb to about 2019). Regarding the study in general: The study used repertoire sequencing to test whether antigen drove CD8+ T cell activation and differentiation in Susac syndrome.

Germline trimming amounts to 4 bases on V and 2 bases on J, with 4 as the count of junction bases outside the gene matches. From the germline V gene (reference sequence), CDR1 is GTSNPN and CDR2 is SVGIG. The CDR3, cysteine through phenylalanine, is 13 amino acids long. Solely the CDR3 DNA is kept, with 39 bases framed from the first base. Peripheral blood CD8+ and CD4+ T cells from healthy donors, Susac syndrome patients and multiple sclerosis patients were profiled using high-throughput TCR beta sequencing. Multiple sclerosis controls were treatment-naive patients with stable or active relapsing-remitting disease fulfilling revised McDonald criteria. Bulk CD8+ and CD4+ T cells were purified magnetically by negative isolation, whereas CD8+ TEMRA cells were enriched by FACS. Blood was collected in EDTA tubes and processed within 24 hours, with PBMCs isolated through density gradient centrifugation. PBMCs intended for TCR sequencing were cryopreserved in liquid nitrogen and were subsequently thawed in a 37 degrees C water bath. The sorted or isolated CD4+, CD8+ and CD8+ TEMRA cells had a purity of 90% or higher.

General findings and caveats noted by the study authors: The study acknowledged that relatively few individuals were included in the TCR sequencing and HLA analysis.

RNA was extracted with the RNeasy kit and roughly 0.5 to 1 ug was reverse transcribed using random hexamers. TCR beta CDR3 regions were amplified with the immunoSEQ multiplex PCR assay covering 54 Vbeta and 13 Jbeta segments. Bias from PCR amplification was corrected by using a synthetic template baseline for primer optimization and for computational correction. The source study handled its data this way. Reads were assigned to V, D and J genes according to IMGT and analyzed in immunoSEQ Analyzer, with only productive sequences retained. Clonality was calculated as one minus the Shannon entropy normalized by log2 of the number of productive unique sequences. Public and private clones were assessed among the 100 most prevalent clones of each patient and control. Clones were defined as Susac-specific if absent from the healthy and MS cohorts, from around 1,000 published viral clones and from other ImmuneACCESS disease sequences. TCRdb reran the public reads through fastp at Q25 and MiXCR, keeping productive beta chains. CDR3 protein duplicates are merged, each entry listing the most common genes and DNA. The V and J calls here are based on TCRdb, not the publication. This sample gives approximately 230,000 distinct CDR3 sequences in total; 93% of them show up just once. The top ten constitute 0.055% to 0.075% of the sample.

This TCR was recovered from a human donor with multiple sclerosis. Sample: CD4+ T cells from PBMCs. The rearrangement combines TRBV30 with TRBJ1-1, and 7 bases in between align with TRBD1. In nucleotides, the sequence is TGTGCCTGGACCGGACAGGTCAACACTGAAGCTTTCTTT. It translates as CAWTGQVNTEAFF.